The 8 T cell receptor beta chains below come from one sample, sequenced in a study of T cells in women clearing cervical HPV infection. The table came from immunoSEQ multiplex PCR; TCRdb's copy has only in-frame clones and leaves some out. In total, the table holds some 31,000 clones. The sample was blood buffy coat. Receptors were obtained from a woman aged 18 to 75 with a cervical HPV16 infection that either progressed to CIN3+ or cleared (not recorded which).

On this clone: Read data end 3 residues before the CDR3 end; the end is taken from the germline J gene. This rearrangement joins TRBV19 to TRBJ2-1; 11 bases line up with TRBD2. The CDR3 runs 15 residues. The ends lost 5 bases at V and 1 base at J; junction bases unmatched: 1. From germline, CDR1 is LNHDA and CDR2 SQIVND (reference sequence). The CDR3 spells CASSGLAGSYNEQFF. Incomplete CDR3 DNA: TGTGCCAGTAGTGGACTAGCGGGTTCCTACAATGAG.

Turning to this clone: The missing CDR3 end, 3 residues past where the read stops, is filled in from the germline J gene. V usage is TRBV5-1 and J usage is TRBJ1-2, with 9 bases that match TRBD1. Trimming took 3 bases from V and 4 from J; bases not matched to a gene: 13. Germline CDR1 SGHRS, CDR2 YFSETQ. The CDR3 is 17 amino acids. The sequenced part of the CDR3 DNA is TGCGCCAGCAGCTCTGTGGGACAGGGCATCCAATCCTATGGC. Translating gives CASSSVGQGIQSYG. The CDR3 reads in full as CASSSVGQGIQSYGYTF. The variable domain in full, with the rest retrieved from reference TRBV5-1 and TRBJ1-2, is KAGVTQTPRYLIKTRGQQVTLSCSPISGHRSVSWYQQTPGQGLQFLFEYFSETQRNKGNFPGRFSGRQFSNSRSEMNVSTLELGDSALYLCASSSVGQGIQSYGYTFGSGTRLTVV.

Comment on this clone: Coverage ceases 3 residues before the CDR3 finishes, and the germline J gene fills in the end. V usage is TRBV19 and J usage is TRBJ2-1, with D possibly matching TRBD2 (5 bases). This CDR3 comprises 14 residues. CDR1 is LNHDA and CDR2 is SQIVND in the germline V gene (reference sequence). The ends were cut back, 3 bases at V and 9 bases at J, with 15 bases in the middle. The DNA read from the CDR3 is TGTGCCAGTAGTATCGGGTTCCTAGCCTTTGAG. Translated, it gives CASSIGFLAFE. The CDR3 reads in full as CASSIGFLAFEQFF.

Of note for this clone: The read terminates 3 residues before the CDR3 end, so the remaining end is supplied by the germline J gene. The chain recombines TRBV12-3 or TRBV12-4 with TRBJ2-3; D is perhaps TRBD1 (5 bases). Trimming took off 3 bases at V and 4 bases at J, with 14 bases between the two ends. This CDR3 contains 15 residues. CDR3 DNA, as far as it was read: TGTGCCAGCAGTTTCGGCAGGGATGGAGCAGATACG. Translated, it gives CASSFGRDGADT. The full-length CDR3 reads as CASSFGRDGADTQYF.

Concerning this clone itself: The missing CDR3 end, 3 residues past where the read stops, is filled in from the germline J gene. The chain employs TRBV7-9 and TRBJ2-1, with 9 bases lining up with TRBD1. Germline CDR1 and CDR2: SEHNR and FQNEAQ (reference sequence). The CDR3 contains 15 residues. Trimming took 0 bases from V and 6 from J; bases not matched to a gene: 3. This CDR3 reads CASSLALTGGNEQFF. The DNA read from the CDR3 is TGTGCCAGCAGCTTAGCTCTGACAGGGGGCAATGAG.

On this clone itself: Coverage ceases 3 residues before the CDR3 finishes, and the germline J gene fills in the end. The chain uses TRBV20-1 and TRBJ2-3; 8 nucleotides match TRBD2. The length of the CDR3 is 14 residues. The ends lost 2 bases at V and 5 bases at J; junction bases unmatched: 6. CDR1 and CDR2 from the germline V gene are DFQATT and SNEGSKA (reference sequence). CDR3 sequence: CSARKFRGGDTQYF. The CDR3 DNA, read in part, is TGCAGTGCTAGAAAATTCCGGGGGGGAGATACG.

With regard to this clone: The read falls 3 residues short of the CDR3 end, and the missing part is taken from the germline J gene. The rearrangement uses TRBV19 and TRBJ2-3; D might be TRBD1 or TRBD2, each matching 5 bases. This CDR3 comprises 15 residues. Trimming removed 5 bases from V and 4 bases from J, with 16 bases in between. CDR1 LNHDA and CDR2 SQIVND come from the germline V gene (reference sequence). Partial CDR3 DNA: TGTGCCAGTAGTTCCCGAGGGGATAGGGCAGATACG. Its protein product is CASSSRGDRADT. The full CDR3 protein reads CASSSRGDRADTQYF.

To note about this clone: The read ends 3 residues early relative to the CDR3; the germline J gene fills the gap. The chain carries TRBV5-1 and TRBJ2-5; TRBD2 aligns across 11 bases. The CDR3 runs to 16 residues. Germline V gene sequence: CDR1 SGHRS, CDR2 YFSETQ. Trimming at V came to 1 base and at J to 5 bases, leaving 7 bases not matched to a gene. The DNA read from the CDR3 is TGCGCCAGCAGCTTGCCTAGCGGGGGGCAATATGAGACC. The encoded protein is CASSLPSGGQYET. The CDR3 in full is CASSLPSGGQYETQYF.